This TCR beta chain was sequenced for a study of OX40 agonist ivuxolimab in advanced cancers. Assay: immunoSEQ multiplex PCR; the TCRdb copy retains only in-frame clones and omits some. The table has 70,000 to 90,000 clones, more than 85% seen once. Trimming removed 0 bases from V and 3 bases from J, with 6 bases in between. The CDR3 sequence is 14 residues long. CDR1 SGDLS and CDR2 YYNGEE come from the germline V gene. The study sampled blood at baseline, cycle 4 day 1, and cycle 7 day 1. V gene TRBV9 combines with J gene TRBJ1-4; D gene ambiguous. The source was CD4+ or CD8+ T cells sorted from blood, collected in a trial of the OX40 agonist ivuxolimab. The origin of this receptor is an adult with an advanced solid tumor such as melanoma, head and neck, liver or kidney cancer. The CDR3 nucleotides read TGTGCCAGCAGCGTAGGGATGGCTAATGAAAAACTGTTTTTT. Its protein product is CASSVGMANEKLFF.